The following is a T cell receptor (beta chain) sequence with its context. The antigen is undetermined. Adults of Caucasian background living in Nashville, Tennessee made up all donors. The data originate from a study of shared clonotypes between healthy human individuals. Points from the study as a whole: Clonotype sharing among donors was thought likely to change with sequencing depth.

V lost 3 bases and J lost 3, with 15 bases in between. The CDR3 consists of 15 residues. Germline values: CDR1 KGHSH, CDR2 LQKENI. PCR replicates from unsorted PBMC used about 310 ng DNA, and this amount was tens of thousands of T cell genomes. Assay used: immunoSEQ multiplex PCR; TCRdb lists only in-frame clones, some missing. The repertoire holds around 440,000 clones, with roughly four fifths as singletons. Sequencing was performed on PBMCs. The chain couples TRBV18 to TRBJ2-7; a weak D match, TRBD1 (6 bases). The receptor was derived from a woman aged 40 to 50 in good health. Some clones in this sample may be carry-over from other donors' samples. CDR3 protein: CASSPSTGWGYEQYF. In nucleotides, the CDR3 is TGTGCCAGCTCACCTTCGACAGGCTGGGGCTACGAGCAGTACTTC.